This T cell receptor (beta chain) was sequenced in a study of technical replicates of blood from four donors (TCRdb year 2017). This clone was recorded once. Its antigen specificity is not known. The sample holds no much larger clone one base away, and base qualities are not on file. The method was the immunoSEQ multiplex PCR assay. TCRdb took this table from immuneACCESS and kept in-frame rearrangements with V and J called. Such tables lack part of the clones; where checked against another copy, unresolved V genes explain under half of the gap, and the rest is unexplained. The sample data list approximately 73,000 clones, and 93% of these were observed just once. Clones ranked in the top ten supply about 0.26% of the sample. The sequenced sample consisted of T cells isolated from PBMCs. This clonotype was sampled from a human donor in good health.

The nucleotide sequence reads as follows: TGCGCCAGCAGCTTACTCAGGGGGCTGAAGGCCAAAAACATTCAGTACTTC. Translated, it gives CASSLLRGLKAKNIQYF. Recombination connected TRBV5-1 to TRBJ2-4; TRBD1 fits 8 bases in the junction. CDR1 and CDR2 are read off the germline V gene as SGHRS and YFSETQ. Trimming takes 2 bases off V and 1 base off J; junction bases not matched to a gene: 8. The CDR3, from cysteine to phenylalanine, totals 17 residues. Of the read, only the CDR3 DNA is kept; its 51 bases are in frame from base 1.